This TCR beta chain comes out of a study of T-cell memory formation after mild COVID-19. Study results and limitations: The study found balanced CD4/CD8 in clones contracting day 15 to 85 and a CD4+ lean in later expanders.

As to this clonotype: Its antigen is currently unknown.

This CDR3 contains 15 residues. Losses at the gene ends were 3 bases for V and 4 bases for J; bases not matched to a gene: 7. CDR1 is SGHTA and CDR2 is FQGNSA in the germline V gene. From the 5' RACE reads, TCRdb called clonotypes with MiXCR, one entry per CDR3 protein. The sample includes 550,000 to 700,000 distinct CDR3 sequences, approximately 18% of them seen just once. This TCR was sampled from an adult woman who had mild COVID-19 (a few samples of this study predate the infection). Cell type and time point are not known. The chain couples TRBV7-2 to TRBJ1-2; 8 bases agree with TRBD1. The sequenced material came from PBMCs or a T cell subset sorted from them (not recorded which). The CDR3, as DNA: TGTGCCAGCAGCTTCGGACAGGGTCAAGGCTATGGCTACACCTTC. The encoded protein is CASSFGQGQGYGYTF.